The 4 T cell receptor beta chains in this list originate from one sample, sequenced in a study of resident and recirculating memory T cells in vitiligo. Assay used: immunoSEQ multiplex PCR; TCRdb lists only in-frame clones, some missing. The sample consists of 60,000 to 80,000 clones, roughly nine tenths of them appearing once. Sequencing input: blood. These receptors all come from a male donor with vitiligo.

The chain joins TRBV7-8 to TRBJ1-3, with D perhaps TRBD1 (5 bases). Trimming cost V 4 bases and J 1 base, with 8 bases left between them. From germline, CDR1 is SGHVS and CDR2 FQNEAQ. The CDR3 runs 14 residues. CDR3 sequence: CASSSTGSGNTIYF. CDR3 DNA sequence: TGTGCCAGCAGCTCAACAGGATCTGGAAACACCATATATTTT.

The chain joins TRBV5-4 to TRBJ1-2; D is unresolved. The V gene's germline CDR1 is SGHNT and CDR2 YYREEE (reference sequence). The CDR3 is 14 residues long. Trimming cost V 1 base and J 2 bases, with 9 bases left between them. CDR3 DNA: TGTGCCAGCAGCTTGTACGGAGCAAACTATGGCTACACCTTC. Protein sequence: CASSLYGANYGYTF.

This chain uses TRBV7-7 with TRBJ2-3, with D tentatively TRBD2 (5 bases). The V and J ends lost 1 base and 0 bases respectively, with 14 bases between them. From germline, CDR1 is SSHAT and CDR2 FNYEAQ (reference sequence). The CDR3 is 17 residues long. The CDR3 here is CASSLGSSTDSTDTQYF. In DNA form, the CDR3 reads TGTGCCAGCAGCTTAGGGTCTAGCACGGATAGCACAGATACGCAGTATTTT.

The rearrangement uses TRBV5-6 and TRBJ2-7, with 8 bases that match TRBD1. From germline, CDR1 is SGHDT and CDR2 YYEEEE. The ends lost 0 bases at V and 13 bases at J; junction bases unmatched: 6. The CDR3 consists of 12 residues. Here the CDR3 reads CASSLAPGGGYF. The CDR3 DNA follows: TGTGCCAGCAGCTTGGCCCCAGGGGGCGGATACTTC.